This is a list of T cell receptor beta chains from one sample in a study of blood T cell repertoires in COVID-19. The assay was immunoSEQ multiplex PCR, and TCRdb's table has in-frame clones only and misses some. The data show 380,000 or so clones, approximately 88% seen once. Material for sequencing was peripheral blood. Source of these receptors: a man in his forties with acute or convalescent COVID-19. The CDR3 runs from the conserved cysteine through the conserved F or W. The D gene is left open where the match is weak. Part of the rows lack a size; the others show once, few, many or a class for expanded clones.

D,V,J,size,DNA,CDR3
TRBD1,TRBV28,TRBJ2-3,once,TGTGCCAGCAGCCTTTTGACAGGGGACACAGATACGCAGTATTTT,CASSLLTGDTDTQYF
TRBD2,TRBV4-1,TRBJ2-1,once,TGCGCCAGCAGTTTCGGGACTAGCGGGAGCAATGAGCAGTTCTTC,CASSFGTSGSNEQFF
TRBD2,TRBV6-5,TRBJ2-7,NA,TGTGCCAGCAGAATCACTAGCGGGGTATACGAGCAGTACTTC,CASRITSGVYEQYF
TRBD2,TRBV14,TRBJ2-4,NA,TGTGCCAGCAGCCCGACCCTACTAGCGGGAGTTACCAAAAACATTCAGTACTTC,CASSPTLLAGVTKNIQYF
NA,TRBV27,TRBJ2-2,NA,TGTGCCAGCAGTTCCTTCCCCAACACCGGGGAGCTGTTTTTT,CASSSFPNTGELFF
TRBD2,TRBV3-1/TRBV3-2,TRBJ2-5,NA,TGTGCCAGCAGCCAAGACATCCGACTAGCTGGCCGGGGCCAGTACTTC,CASSQDIRLAGRGQYF
TRBD2,TRBV27,TRBJ2-1,NA,TGTGCCAGCAGTTCTCCAGGGACTAGCGGAAGCTCCTACAATGAGCAGTTCTTC,CASSSPGTSGSSYNEQFF
NA,TRBV6-6,TRBJ1-1,NA,TGTGCCAGCAACCTCGGGAGATCGAGGGCTTTCTTT,CASNLGRSRAFF
NA,TRBV6-5,TRBJ2-6,NA,TGTGCCAGCAGTTACGACGGCGGTTCTGGGGCCAACGTCCTGACTTTC,CASSYDGGSGANVLTF
NA,TRBV10-3,TRBJ1-5,NA,TGTGCCATCAGTGCTTACAGGGACGGCAATCAGCCCCAGCATTTT,CAISAYRDGNQPQHF
NA,TRBV28,TRBJ1-6,NA,TGTGCCACCTTGGGGGCAAATTCACCCCTCCACTTT,CATLGANSPLHF
TRBD2,TRBV6-1,TRBJ2-4,NA,TGTGCCAGCAGTGAACTAGCGGGAGATGGGGCCAAAAACATTCAGTACTTC,CASSELAGDGAKNIQYF
TRBD1,TRBV10-3,TRBJ2-5,NA,TGTGCCGCAAGAGAGGGGGCGCCGTTGATAGAGACCCAGTACTTC,CAAREGAPLIETQYF
NA,TRBV19,TRBJ1-5,NA,TGTGCCAGTAGTAATCAGGCTGCGAGGCATTTT,CASSNQAARHF
TRBD2,TRBV5-4,TRBJ2-2,NA,TGTGCCAGCAGCTTGGCGCGGGGGGGCCGGACCGGGGAGCTGTTTTTT,CASSLARGGRTGELFF
TRBD1,TRBV19,TRBJ1-1,NA,TGTGCCAGTAGTCGGACAGGACCCAGTGGAGAAGCTTTCTTT,CASSRTGPSGEAFF
TRBD1,TRBV16,TRBJ2-2,NA,TGTGCCAGCAGCCAATCGACAGGGGGAACCGGGGAGCTGTTTTTT,CASSQSTGGTGELFF
NA,TRBV4-2,TRBJ1-4,NA,TGTGCCAGCAGCCAAGTCGGGATCAGGGAAAAACTGTTTTTT,CASSQVGIREKLFF
NA,TRBV20-1,TRBJ2-2,NA,TGCAGTGCTAGTCCTGGCTGGAACACCGGGGAGCTGTTTTTT,CSASPGWNTGELFF
TRBD1,TRBV18,TRBJ2-6,NA,TGTGCCAGCTCACCACTTGGTCCGGGACAGGGCCTCGATGGGGCCAACGTCCTGACTTTC,CASSPLGPGQGLDGANVLTF
TRBD1,TRBV15,TRBJ2-7,few,TGTGCCACCAGCAGAGGGACAGGCCGGGGCGAGCAGTACTTC,CATSRGTGRGEQYF
NA,TRBV6-5,TRBJ2-3,NA,TGTGCCAGCAGCGTGCTAGCGACGAATCCAGATACGCAGTATTTT,CASSVLATNPDTQYF
NA,TRBV4-3,TRBJ2-7,few,TGCGCCAGCAGCCAAGATATAGCAGGGGATCGAGGCGAGCAGTACTTC,CASSQDIAGDRGEQYF
NA,TRBV2,TRBJ2-7,NA,TGTGCCAGCAGTGAAAGTAACAGAGCCTACGAGCAGTACTTC,CASSESNRAYEQYF
NA,TRBV1,TRBJ2-1,NA,TGCACCAGCAGCCGTAGTTCTCCTGAGCAGTTCTTC,CTSSRSSPEQFF
NA,TRBV29-1,TRBJ2-7,NA,TGCAGCGATAACACGACAGAGTGTTACGAGCAGTACTTC,CSDNTTECYEQYF
NA,TRBV29-1,TRBJ2-7,NA,TGCAGCGTGACCAGGACAGCCGAAACCTACGAGCAGTACTTC,CSVTRTAETYEQYF
TRBD1,TRBV2,TRBJ1-5,NA,TGTGCCAGCAGTGTGGACAGGGTACGTCAGCCCCAGCATTTT,CASSVDRVRQPQHF
NA,TRBV28,TRBJ1-5,few,TGTGCCAGCAGTCTCCGGACGGGGAATCAGCCCCAGCATTTT,CASSLRTGNQPQHF
NA,TRBV18,TRBJ1-1,NA,TGTGCCAGCTCACCGGCGGAACAGATCGGGGGTGAAGCTTTCTTT,CASSPAEQIGGEAFF
NA,TRBV3-1/TRBV3-2,TRBJ1-2,NA,TGTGCCAGCAGCCCCCGCGCAGGAGGTATCTATGGCTACACCTTC,CASSPRAGGIYGYTF
NA,TRBV7-9,TRBJ2-5,NA,TGTGCCTACCCATTCAGAGGGGAGACCCAGTACTTC,CAYPFRGETQYF
NA,TRBV28,TRBJ1-5,NA,TGTGCCAGCAGTTCCGGAGGACTCACGAAGTGGGGCAATCAGCCCCAGCATTTT,CASSSGGLTKWGNQPQHF
TRBD1,TRBV28,TRBJ1-2,NA,TGTGCCAGCAGTGGCCCGGGACAGCCAGGGAGGTATGGCTACACCTTC,CASSGPGQPGRYGYTF
NA,TRBV7-7,TRBJ2-1,NA,TGTGCTAGCTCACAGGGCCCGACTGGGAACAATGAGCAGTTCTTC,CASSQGPTGNNEQFF
NA,TRBV3-1/TRBV3-2,TRBJ2-5,NA,TGTGCCAGCAGACGACAGGTAAAAGAGACCCAGTACTTC,CASRRQVKETQYF
TRBD2,TRBV29-1,TRBJ2-7,NA,TGCAGCGTTGCGCACGAGCGGGGCTACGAGCAGTACTTC,CSVAHERGYEQYF
TRBD1,TRBV9,TRBJ2-3,NA,TGTGCCAGCAGCGTAGCAGGGGGAGATACGCAGTATTTT,CASSVAGGDTQYF
NA,TRBV19,TRBJ2-2,NA,TGTGCCAGTACCACCGAGGATCGTACCGGGGAGCTGTTTTTT,CASTTEDRTGELFF
NA,TRBV28,TRBJ2-1,NA,TGTGCCAGCAGTCCCCTCGGGTCCTACAATGAGCAGTTCTTC,CASSPLGSYNEQFF
TRBD1,TRBV4-1,TRBJ2-7,NA,TGCGCCAGCAGCCAGGCCGGGACAGGGGCCCTCGAGCAGTACTTC,CASSQAGTGALEQYF
NA,TRBV6-5,TRBJ1-2,NA,TGTGCCAGCAGTTACTCGCCCAGGGGTTATGGCTACACCTTC,CASSYSPRGYGYTF
TRBD2,TRBV5-1,TRBJ2-1,NA,TGCGCCAGCAGCTTGGGACTAGCGGGGAGTAATGAGCAGTTCTTC,CASSLGLAGSNEQFF
TRBD1,TRBV2,TRBJ1-1,NA,TGTGCCAGCAGCGAGACAGGGGCTTTACCCAAAGCTTTCTTT,CASSETGALPKAFF
TRBD1,TRBV6-5,TRBJ2-2,NA,TGTGCCAGCACCCAGACAGGGCGCATCGGGGAGCTGTTTTTT,CASTQTGRIGELFF